The rows below give T cell receptor beta chains drawn from one sample of a study of beta chain features in type 1 diabetes. The method was immunoSEQ multiplex PCR; TCRdb's version includes in-frame clones alone and lacks a portion of them. Here the sample spans approximately 170,000 clones, 7% to 10% being singletons. The sequencing input was central memory CD4+ T cells from blood. These receptors originate from a woman aged 18-30 years in good health. The CDR3 runs from the conserved cysteine through the conserved F or W.

>TRBV9|TRBJ1-2
CASSGLTGNGYTF
>TRBV6-5|TRBJ2-7
CASRGQEYDEQYF
>TRBV5-4|TRBJ2-2
CASSRTGSGELFF
>TRBV20-1|TRBJ2-1
CSARWGEQFF
>TRBV4-1|TRBJ1-4
CASSQLTGSNEKLFF
>TRBV7-9|TRBJ2-7
CASSHRGSYEQYF
>TRBV11-2|TRBJ2-7
CASSPTGFYEQYF
>TRBV4-1|TRBJ2-1
CASSQGAGGVAEQFF
>TRBV19|TRBJ2-5
CASSSEAGTQYF
>TRBV2|TRBJ1-2
CASTEIPGLGVYGYTF
>TRBV30|TRBJ2-1
CAWRRRGPYNEQFF
>TRBV5-1|TRBJ2-7
CASSLLSGAYYEQYF
>TRBV5-1|TRBJ2-3
CASVGLAGEDTQYF
>TRBV18|TRBJ1-1
CASSPPRQPDTEAFF
>TRBV5-6|TRBJ2-4
CASSSSAGAQNIQYF
>TRBV7-9|TRBJ2-4
CASSATSGGMNIQYF
>TRBV7-2|TRBJ1-2
CASSPGTGRYGYTF
>TRBV2|TRBJ1-1
CASSLISVNTEAFF
>TRBV4-3|TRBJ2-1
CASSQDSNSYEQFF
>TRBV2|TRBJ2-2
CASRGGTGGTGELFF
>TRBV30|TRBJ1-2
CAWREPSTSTYGYTF
>TRBV2|TRBJ2-7
CASRSVNYEQYF
>TRBV4-3|TRBJ2-2
CASSLLGASGTGELFF
>TRBV29-1|TRBJ2-6
CSAGGFSGANVLTF
>TRBV5-6|TRBJ1-1
CASSSYPGQGNTEAFF
>TRBV9|TRBJ1-1
CASSGTSGEAFF
>TRBV5-4|TRBJ2-5
CASSSRVGGQETQYF